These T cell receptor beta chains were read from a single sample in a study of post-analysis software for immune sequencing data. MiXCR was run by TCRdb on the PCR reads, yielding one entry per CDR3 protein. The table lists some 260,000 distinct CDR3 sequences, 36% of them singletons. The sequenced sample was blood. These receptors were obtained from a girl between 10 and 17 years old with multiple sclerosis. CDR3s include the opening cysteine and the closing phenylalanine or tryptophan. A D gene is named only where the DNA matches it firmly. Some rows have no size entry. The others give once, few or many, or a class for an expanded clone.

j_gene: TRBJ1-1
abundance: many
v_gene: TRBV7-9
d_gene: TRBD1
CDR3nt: TGTGCCAGCAGCCCCAACCAACAGGGGACTGAAGCTTTCTTT
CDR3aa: CASSPNQQGTEAFF

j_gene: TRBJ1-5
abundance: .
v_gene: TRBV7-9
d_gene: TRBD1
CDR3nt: TGTGCCAGCAGCTTAGGAGGGGGCCGGGGTAGCAATCAGCCCCAGCATTTT
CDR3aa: CASSLGGGRGSNQPQHF

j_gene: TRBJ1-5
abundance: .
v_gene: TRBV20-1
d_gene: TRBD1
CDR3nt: TGCAGTGCTAGAGTAGGGACAGTCAATCAGCCCCAGCATTTT
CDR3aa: CSARVGTVNQPQHF

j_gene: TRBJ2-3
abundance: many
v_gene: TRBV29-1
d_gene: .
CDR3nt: TGCAGCGTTGAAGGTCCAGGGAAGGACACAGATACGCAGTATTTT
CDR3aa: CSVEGPGKDTDTQYF

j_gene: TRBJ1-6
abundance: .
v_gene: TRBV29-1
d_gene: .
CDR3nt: TGCAGCGTTTCCGACAGTCAAGTGAGGAATTCACCCCTCCACTTT
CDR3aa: CSVSDSQVRNSPLHF

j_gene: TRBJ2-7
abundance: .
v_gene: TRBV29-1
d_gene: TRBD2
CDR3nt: TGCAGCGTTGTGAGGGGAGGGGACGAGCAGTACTTC
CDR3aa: CSVVRGGDEQYF

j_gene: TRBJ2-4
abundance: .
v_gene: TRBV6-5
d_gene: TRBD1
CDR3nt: TGTACCAGCAGCCTCGGACAGGGTGTCGGCATTCAGTATTTC
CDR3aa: CTSSLGQGVGIQYF

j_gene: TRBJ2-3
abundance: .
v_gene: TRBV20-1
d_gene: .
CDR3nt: TGCAGTGCTGGGGGCCAGGGTCTCTCTGTGGGTACGCAGTATTTT
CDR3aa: CSAGGQGLSVGTQYF

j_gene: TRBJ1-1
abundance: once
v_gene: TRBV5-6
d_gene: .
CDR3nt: TGTGCCAGCAGCCCCGGGCTCGGGTACACTGAAGCTTTCTTT
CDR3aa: CASSPGLGYTEAFF

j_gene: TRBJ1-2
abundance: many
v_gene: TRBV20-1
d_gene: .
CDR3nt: TGCAGTGCCTCCCTCGGCACCGCTAACTATGGCTACACCTTC
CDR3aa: CSASLGTANYGYTF

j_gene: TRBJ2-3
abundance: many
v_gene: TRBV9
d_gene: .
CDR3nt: TGTGCCAGCAGCGACAGGACTGGCACAGATACGCAGTATTTT
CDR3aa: CASSDRTGTDTQYF

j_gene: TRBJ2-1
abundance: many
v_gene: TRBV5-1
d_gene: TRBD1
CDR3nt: TGCGCCAGCAGCCGGACCGGGACAGGGTTTAATGAGCAGTTCTTC
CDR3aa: CASSRTGTGFNEQFF

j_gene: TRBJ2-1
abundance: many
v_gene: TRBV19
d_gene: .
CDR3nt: TGTGCCAGTAGTAAGATGGGTGGTTCCCACAATGAGCAGTTCTTC
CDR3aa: CASSKMGGSHNEQFF

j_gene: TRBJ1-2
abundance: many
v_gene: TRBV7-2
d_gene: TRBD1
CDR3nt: TGTGCCAGCAGCGTAGGACCCGGGACAGGGGACTATGGCTACACCTTC
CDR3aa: CASSVGPGTGDYGYTF

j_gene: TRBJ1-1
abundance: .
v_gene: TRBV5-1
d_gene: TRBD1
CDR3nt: TGCGCCAGCAGCATTCCGGGACAGGGAAACACTGAAGCTTTCTTT
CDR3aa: CASSIPGQGNTEAFF

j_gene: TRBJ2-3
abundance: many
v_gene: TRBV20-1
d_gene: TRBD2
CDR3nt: TGCAGTGCTACACCGGGACTAGCAGGGTCAGATACGCAGTATTTT
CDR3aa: CSATPGLAGSDTQYF

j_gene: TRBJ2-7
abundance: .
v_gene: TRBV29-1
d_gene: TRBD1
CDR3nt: TGCAGCACCTCGGTCCCAGGACAGGGCGGCGAGCAGTACTTC
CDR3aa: CSTSVPGQGGEQYF

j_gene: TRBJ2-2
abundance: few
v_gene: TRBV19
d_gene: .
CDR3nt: TGTGCCAGTAGTATTACCGGGGCGAACACCGGGGAGCTGTTTTTT
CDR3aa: CASSITGANTGELFF

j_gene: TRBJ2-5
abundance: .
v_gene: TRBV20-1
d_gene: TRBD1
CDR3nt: TGCAGTGCTAGAGGGGACAGGGTGCGACGGGAGACCCAGTACTTC
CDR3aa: CSARGDRVRRETQYF

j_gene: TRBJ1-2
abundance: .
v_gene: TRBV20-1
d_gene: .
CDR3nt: TGCAGTGCTAGTCTCAGGGACTATGGCTACACCTTC
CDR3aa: CSASLRDYGYTF

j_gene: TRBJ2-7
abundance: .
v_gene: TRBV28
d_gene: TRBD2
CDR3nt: TGTGCCAGCCGACCTAGCGGGAGTTCCTACGAGCAGTACTTC
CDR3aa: CASRPSGSSYEQYF

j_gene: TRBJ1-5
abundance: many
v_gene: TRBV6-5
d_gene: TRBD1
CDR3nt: TGTGCCAGCAGTTACTCCGGGACAGGCAATCAGCCCCAGCATTTT
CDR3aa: CASSYSGTGNQPQHF

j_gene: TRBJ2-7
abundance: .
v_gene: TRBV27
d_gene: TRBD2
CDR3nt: TGTGCCAGCAGTCCTCTGAGGAAGACCCGGACTAGCGGGAGCTCCTACGAGCAGTACTTC
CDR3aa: CASSPLRKTRTSGSSYEQYF

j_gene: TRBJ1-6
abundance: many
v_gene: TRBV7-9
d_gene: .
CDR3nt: TGTGCCAGCAGCTTAGAACAGTATAATTCACCCCTCCACTTT
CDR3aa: CASSLEQYNSPLHF

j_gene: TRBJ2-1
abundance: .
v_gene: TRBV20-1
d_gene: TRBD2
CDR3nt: TGCAGTGCTAGCCAGCGGGGGGTCAACAATGAGCAGTTCTTC
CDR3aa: CSASQRGVNNEQFF

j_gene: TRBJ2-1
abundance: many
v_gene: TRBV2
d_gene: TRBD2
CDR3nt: TGTGCCAGCAATCCGAACCTCGGGGGGAGCTCCTACAATGAGCAGTTCTTC
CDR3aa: CASNPNLGGSSYNEQFF

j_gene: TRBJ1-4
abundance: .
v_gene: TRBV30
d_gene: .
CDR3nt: TGTGCCTGGAGCCCCAGGGAGGGAGAAAAACTGTTTTTT
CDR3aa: CAWSPREGEKLFF

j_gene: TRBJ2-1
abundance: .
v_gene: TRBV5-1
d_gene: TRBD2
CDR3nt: TGCGCCAACAGCTTAGGACTAGTCGGCTACAATGAGCAGTTCTTC
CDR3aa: CANSLGLVGYNEQFF

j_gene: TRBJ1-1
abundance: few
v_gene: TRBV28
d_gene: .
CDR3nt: TGTGCCAGCAGTTCCCGCCCCGGCTACCCCGGGAACACTGAAGCTTTCTTT
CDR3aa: CASSSRPGYPGNTEAFF

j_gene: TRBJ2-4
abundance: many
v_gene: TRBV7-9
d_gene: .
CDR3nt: TGTGCCAGCAGCTTAGCGATAAGGGAAAACATTCAGTACTTC
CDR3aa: CASSLAIRENIQYF

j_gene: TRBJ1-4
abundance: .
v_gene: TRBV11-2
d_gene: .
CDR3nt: TGTGCCAGCAGTTTAGTGACGGAAAAACTGTTTTTT
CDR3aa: CASSLVTEKLFF

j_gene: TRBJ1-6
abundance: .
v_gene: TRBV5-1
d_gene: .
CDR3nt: TGCGCCAGCAGCTTGCCATTCTATGATTCACCCCTCCACTTT
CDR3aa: CASSLPFYDSPLHF

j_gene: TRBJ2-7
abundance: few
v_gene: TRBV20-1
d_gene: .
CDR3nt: TGCAGTGCTAGAGGGCAGAGGGCGGTTGAGGAGCAGTACTTC
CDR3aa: CSARGQRAVEEQYF

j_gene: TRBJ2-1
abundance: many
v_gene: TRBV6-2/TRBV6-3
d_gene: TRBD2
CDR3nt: TGTGCCAGCACCGAGGGGCGGGGGGACTACAATGAGCAGTTCTTC
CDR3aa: CASTEGRGDYNEQFF

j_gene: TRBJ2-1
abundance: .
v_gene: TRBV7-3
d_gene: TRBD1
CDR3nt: TGTGCCAGCAGCTTCACAGGGGGTGGGGAGCAGTTCTTC
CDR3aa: CASSFTGGGEQFF

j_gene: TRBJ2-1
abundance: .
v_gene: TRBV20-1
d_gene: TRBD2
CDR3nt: TGCAGTGCTAGATCCCTTAGCGGGAGACAGAACAATGAGCAGTTCTTC
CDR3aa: CSARSLSGRQNNEQFF

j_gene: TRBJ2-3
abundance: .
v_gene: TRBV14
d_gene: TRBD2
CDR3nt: TGTGCCAGCAGCCGGACTAGCGGGGGGGCCACAGATTCGCAGTATTTT
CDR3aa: CASSRTSGGATDSQYF

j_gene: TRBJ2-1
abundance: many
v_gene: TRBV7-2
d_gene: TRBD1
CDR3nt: TGTGCCAGCAGCCCACAGGGGTCCCACAGTGAGCAGTTCTTC
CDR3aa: CASSPQGSHSEQFF

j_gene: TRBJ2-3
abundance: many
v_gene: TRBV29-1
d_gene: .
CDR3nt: TGCAGCGTTGAGCCAGGAGGATTTAGCACAGATACGCAGTATTTT
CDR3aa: CSVEPGGFSTDTQYF

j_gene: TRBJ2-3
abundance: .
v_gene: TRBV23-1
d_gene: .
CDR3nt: TGCGCCAGCACTGCTGGGGGTCACAGAAGAGATACGCAGTATTTT
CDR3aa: CASTAGGHRRDTQYF

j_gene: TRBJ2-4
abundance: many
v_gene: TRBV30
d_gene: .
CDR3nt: TGTGCCTGGACGCTCGAAAACATTCAGTACTTC
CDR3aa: CAWTLENIQYF

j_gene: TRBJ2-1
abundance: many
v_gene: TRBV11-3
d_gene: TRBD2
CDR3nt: TGTGCCAGCAGCCGGATAGCGGGTAGCTACAATGAGCAGTTCTTC
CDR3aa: CASSRIAGSYNEQFF

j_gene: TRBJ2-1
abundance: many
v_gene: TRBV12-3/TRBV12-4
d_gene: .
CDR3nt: TGTGCCAGCAGTTTAGCCCCGGGCAGAGATGAGCAGTTCTTC
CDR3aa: CASSLAPGRDEQFF

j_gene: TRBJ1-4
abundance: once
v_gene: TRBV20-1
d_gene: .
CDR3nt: TGCAGTGCTAGAGCGGCCAGTTCACCTAATGAAAAACTGTTTTTT
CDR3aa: CSARAASSPNEKLFF

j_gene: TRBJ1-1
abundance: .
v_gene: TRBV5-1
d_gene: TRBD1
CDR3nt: TGCGCCAGCAGCCCCGGACAGGAGGACACTGAAGCTTTCTTT
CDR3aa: CASSPGQEDTEAFF

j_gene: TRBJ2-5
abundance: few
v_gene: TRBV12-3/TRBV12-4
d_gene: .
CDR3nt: TGTGCCAGCAGTTTGGGGGGCCTGAGTCAAGAGACCCAGTACTTC
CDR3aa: CASSLGGLSQETQYF

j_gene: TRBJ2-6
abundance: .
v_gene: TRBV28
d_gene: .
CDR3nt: TGTGCCAGCTGGTCAGAGGGCTCTGGGGCCAACGTCCTGACTTTC
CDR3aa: CASWSEGSGANVLTF

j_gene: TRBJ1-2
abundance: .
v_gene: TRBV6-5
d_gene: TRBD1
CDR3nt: TGTGCCAGCAGTCCCTTGGGACAGGGTACCTCTGGCTACACCTTC
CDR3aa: CASSPLGQGTSGYTF

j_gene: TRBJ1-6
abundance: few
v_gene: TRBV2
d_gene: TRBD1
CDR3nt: TGTGCCAGCCTCCGGGACAGGGTAGGGTCACCCCTCCACTTT
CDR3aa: CASLRDRVGSPLHF

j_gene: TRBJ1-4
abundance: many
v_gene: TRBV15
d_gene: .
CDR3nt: TGTGCCACCAGCACGGAGCCAACTAATGAAAAACTGTTTTTT
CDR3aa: CATSTEPTNEKLFF

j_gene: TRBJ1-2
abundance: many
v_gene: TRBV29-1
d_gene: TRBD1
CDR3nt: TGCAGCGTTGGACAGGGAGAAAACTATGGCTACACCTTC
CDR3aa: CSVGQGENYGYTF

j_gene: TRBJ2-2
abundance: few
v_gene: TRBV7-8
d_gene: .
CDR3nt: TGTGCCAGCAGCCGGCAGGGCGGGCACACCGGGGAGCTGTTTTTT
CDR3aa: CASSRQGGHTGELFF

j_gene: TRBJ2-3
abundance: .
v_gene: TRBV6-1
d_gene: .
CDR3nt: TGTGCCAGCAGCCAAGATTGGGCGGGGCTCCGCCGGGATACGCAGTATTTT
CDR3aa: CASSQDWAGLRRDTQYF